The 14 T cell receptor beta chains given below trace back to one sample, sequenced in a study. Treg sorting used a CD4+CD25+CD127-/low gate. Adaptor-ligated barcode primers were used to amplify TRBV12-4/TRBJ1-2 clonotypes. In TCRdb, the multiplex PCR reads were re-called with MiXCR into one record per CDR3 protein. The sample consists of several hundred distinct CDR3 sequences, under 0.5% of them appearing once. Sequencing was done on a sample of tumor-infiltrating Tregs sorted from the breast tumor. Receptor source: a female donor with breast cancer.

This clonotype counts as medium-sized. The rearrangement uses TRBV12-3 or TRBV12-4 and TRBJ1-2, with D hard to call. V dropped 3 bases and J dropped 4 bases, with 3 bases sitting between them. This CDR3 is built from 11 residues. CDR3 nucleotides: TGTGCCAGCAGTTTGACCTATGGCTACACCTTC. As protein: CASSLTYGYTF.

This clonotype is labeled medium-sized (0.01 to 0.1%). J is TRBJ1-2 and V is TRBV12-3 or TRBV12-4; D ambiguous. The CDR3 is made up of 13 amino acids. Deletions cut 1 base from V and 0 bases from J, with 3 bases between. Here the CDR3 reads CASSLVTNYGYTF. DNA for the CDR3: TGTGCCAGCAGTTTAGTTACTAACTATGGCTACACCTTC.

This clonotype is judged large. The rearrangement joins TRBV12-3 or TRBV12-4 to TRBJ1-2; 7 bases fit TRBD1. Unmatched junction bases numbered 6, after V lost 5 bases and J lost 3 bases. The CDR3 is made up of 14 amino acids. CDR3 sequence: CASSLQGLHYGYTF. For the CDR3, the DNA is TGTGCCAGCAGTCTACAGGGGCTTCACTATGGCTACACCTTC.

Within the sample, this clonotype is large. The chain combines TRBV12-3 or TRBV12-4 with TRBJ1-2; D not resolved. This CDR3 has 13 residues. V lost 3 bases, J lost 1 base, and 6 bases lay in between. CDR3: CASSFNNNYGYTF. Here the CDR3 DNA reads TGTGCCAGCAGTTTCAACAATAACTATGGCTACACCTTC.

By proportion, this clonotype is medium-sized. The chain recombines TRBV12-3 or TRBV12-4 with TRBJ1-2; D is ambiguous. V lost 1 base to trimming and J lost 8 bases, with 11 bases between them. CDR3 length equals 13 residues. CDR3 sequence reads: CASSLDRVRGYTF. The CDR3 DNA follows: TGTGCCAGCAGTTTAGATCGCGTCAGGGGCTACACCTTC.

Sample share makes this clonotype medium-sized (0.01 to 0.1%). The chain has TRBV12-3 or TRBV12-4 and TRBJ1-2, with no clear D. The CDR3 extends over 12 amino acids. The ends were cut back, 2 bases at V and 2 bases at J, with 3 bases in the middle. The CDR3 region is CASSLSNYGYTF. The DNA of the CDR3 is TGTGCCAGCAGTTTATCCAACTATGGCTACACCTTC.

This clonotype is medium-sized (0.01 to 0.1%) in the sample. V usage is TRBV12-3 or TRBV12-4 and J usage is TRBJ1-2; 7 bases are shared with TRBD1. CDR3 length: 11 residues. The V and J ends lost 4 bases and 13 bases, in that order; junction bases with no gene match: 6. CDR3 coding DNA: TGTGCCAGCAGTTCGGGACAGCGGGGCACCTTC. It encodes CASSSGQRGTF.

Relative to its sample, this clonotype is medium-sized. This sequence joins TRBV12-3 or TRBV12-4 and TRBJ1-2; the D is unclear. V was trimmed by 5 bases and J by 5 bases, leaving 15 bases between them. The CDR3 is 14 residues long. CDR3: CASSRTSPGYGYTF. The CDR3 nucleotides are TGTGCCAGCAGTCGGACGAGCCCGGGATATGGCTACACCTTC.

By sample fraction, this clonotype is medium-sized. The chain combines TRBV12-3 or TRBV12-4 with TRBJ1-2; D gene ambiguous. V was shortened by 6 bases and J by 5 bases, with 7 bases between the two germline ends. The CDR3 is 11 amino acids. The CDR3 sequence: CASSPGYGYTF. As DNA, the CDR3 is TGTGCCAGCAGCCCAGGATATGGCTACACCTTC.

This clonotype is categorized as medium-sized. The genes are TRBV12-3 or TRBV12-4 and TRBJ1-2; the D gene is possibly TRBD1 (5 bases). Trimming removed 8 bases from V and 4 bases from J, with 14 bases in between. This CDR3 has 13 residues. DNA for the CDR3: TGTGCCAGCGGAAGGACAACTAGCTATGGCTACACCTTC. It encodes CASGRTTSYGYTF.

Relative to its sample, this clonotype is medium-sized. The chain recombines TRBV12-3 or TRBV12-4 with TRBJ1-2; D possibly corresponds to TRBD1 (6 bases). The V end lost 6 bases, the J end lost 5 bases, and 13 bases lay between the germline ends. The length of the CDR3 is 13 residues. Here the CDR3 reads CASSRDISYGYTF. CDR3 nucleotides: TGTGCCAGCAGCCGGGACATCAGTTATGGCTACACCTTC.

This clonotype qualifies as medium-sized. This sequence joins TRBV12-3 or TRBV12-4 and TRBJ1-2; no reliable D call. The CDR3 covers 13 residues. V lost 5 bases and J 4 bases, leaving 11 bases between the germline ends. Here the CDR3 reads CASSPVNSYGYTF. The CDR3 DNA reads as TGTGCCAGCAGTCCCGTTAACAGCTATGGCTACACCTTC.

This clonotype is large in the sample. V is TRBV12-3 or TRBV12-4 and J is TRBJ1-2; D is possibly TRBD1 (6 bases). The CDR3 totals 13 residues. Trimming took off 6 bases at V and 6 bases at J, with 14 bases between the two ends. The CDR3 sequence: CASSPGRGNGYTF. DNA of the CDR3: TGTGCCAGCAGCCCAGGCAGGGGTAATGGCTACACCTTC.

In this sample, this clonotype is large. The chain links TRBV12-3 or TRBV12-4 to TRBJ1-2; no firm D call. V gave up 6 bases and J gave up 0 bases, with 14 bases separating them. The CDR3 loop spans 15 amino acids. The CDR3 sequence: CASRIWTKANYGYTF. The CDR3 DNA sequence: TGTGCCAGCAGAATATGGACTAAAGCTAACTATGGCTACACCTTC.